This entry lists 13 T cell receptor beta chains sequenced from one sample in a study of cytomegalovirus exposure and HLA in healthy donors. Primers for the PCR totalled 60 Vbeta and 13 Jbeta. Sequencing was performed with immunoSEQ multiplex PCR; in TCRdb, only in-frame clones are kept and a portion is missing. This sample yields roughly 97,000 clones, of which 76% are seen a single time; roughly 5.4% belongs to the top ten. The sample was PBMCs. Receptors originate from a woman between 18 and 30 years old in good health and CMV-seropositive.

The V call is TRBV13, the J call TRBJ1-2; D is perhaps TRBD1 (5 bases). Germline-derived CDR1 and CDR2 are PRHDT and FYEKMQ (reference sequence). The V gene lost 0 bases and the J gene lost 13 bases, with 15 bases spanning the gap. The CDR3 loop spans 13 amino acids. The CDR3 DNA sequence: TGTGCCAGCAGCTTAGGGTCGTCCAGCGGGGGCACCTTC. This gives the protein CASSLGSSSGGTF.

This clone has a single count. This chain uses TRBV6-6 with TRBJ2-1; D perhaps matches TRBD2 (6 bases). CDR3 length: 12 residues. Looked up from germline, CDR1 is MNHNY and CDR2 is SVGAGI (reference sequence). Trimming shortened V by 11 bases and J by 7 bases, and 15 bases separated the two germline ends. The CDR3 DNA is TGTGCCTGCGGGATCCCAGGGAATGAGCAGTTCTTC. It translates to CACGIPGNEQFF.

This chain uses TRBV9 with TRBJ1-1, with TRBD1 matching 8 bases. From germline, CDR1 is SGDLS and CDR2 YYNGEE. The CDR3 loop spans 15 amino acids. Germline trimming cut 6 bases from V and 0 bases from J; bases unmatched to any gene: 7. The CDR3 sequence is CASTRTGGMNTEAFF. CDR3 in DNA: TGTGCCAGCACCAGAACAGGGGGGATGAACACTGAAGCTTTCTTT.

The chain is built from TRBV30 and TRBJ2-6; tentatively, D is TRBD1 (5 bases). Germline V gives CDR1 GTSNPN, CDR2 SVGIG (reference sequence). CDR3 length: 15 amino acids. Trimming removed 4 bases at V and 0 bases at J, with 10 bases between. In DNA form, the CDR3 reads TGTGCCTGGACAGGGCCCTTCTCTGGGGCCAACGTCCTGACTTTC. Translating gives CAWTGPFSGANVLTF.

This clone was seen more than once but under ten times. CDR3 coding DNA: TGTGCAAGTCGCTTAGTACCCGGACAGGGGACTAGCGGGAGGACTAATGACAATGAGCAGTTCTTC. Residues: CASRLVPGQGTSGRTNDNEQFF. V usage is TRBV12-2 and J usage is TRBJ2-1; TRBD2, the table's D call, lacks a check against the DNA. TRBV12-2 is an annotated pseudogene. The CDR3 covers 22 residues.

This chain joins TRBV25-1 and TRBJ2-1; D ambiguous. This CDR3 spans 15 amino acids. Germline V gene sequence: CDR1 MGHDK, CDR2 SYGVNS. The V gene lost 7 bases and the J gene lost 1 base, with 14 bases spanning the gap. Here the CDR3 reads CASKAAVPSYNEQFF. As DNA, the CDR3 is TGTGCCAGCAAGGCGGCCGTTCCTTCCTACAATGAGCAGTTCTTC. Variable domain in full (rest from reference TRBV25-1 and TRBJ2-1): EADIYQTPRYLVIGTGKKITLECSQTMGHDKMYWYQQDPGMELHLIHYSYGVNSTEKGDLSSESTVSRIRTEHFPLTLESARPSHTSQYLCASKAAVPSYNEQFFGPGTRLTVL.

This chain links TRBV9 with TRBJ2-1; TRBD2 aligns across 15 bases. The V gene end was trimmed by 5 bases and the J gene end by 9 bases; junction bases not matched to a gene: 9. The CDR3 is made up of 16 amino acids. Germline CDR1 and CDR2: SGDLS and YYNGEE. The CDR3 DNA reads as TGTGCCAGCAGTGTTCAGGGGGGACTAGCGGGAGGTGAGCAGTTCTTC. Translated: CASSVQGGLAGGEQFF. Full variable domain (rest looked up from reference TRBV9 and TRBJ2-1): DSGVTQTPKHLITATGQRVTLRCSPRSGDLSVYWYQQSLDQGLQFLIQYYNGEERAKGNILERFSAQQFPDLHSELNLSSLELGDSALYFCASSVQGGLAGGEQFFGPGTRLTVL.

This sequence joins TRBV2 and TRBJ1-2; D is unresolved. The V gene's germline CDR1 is SNHLY and CDR2 FYNNEI. V was trimmed by 6 bases and J by 8 bases, leaving 10 bases between them. CDR3 length: 11 residues. DNA of the CDR3: TGTGCCAGCAGGGGAGCTTTGGGCTACACCTTC. Translated, it gives CASRGALGYTF.

This chain connects TRBV7-9 to TRBJ1-1, with D possibly TRBD1 on 5 matching bases. V lost 5 bases and J 7 bases, leaving 14 bases between the germline ends. CDR3 length equals 13 residues. Germline loops: CDR1 SEHNR, CDR2 FQNEAQ (reference sequence). The CDR3 reads CASSPDGALEAFF. DNA of the CDR3: TGTGCCAGCAGCCCCGATGGGGCCCTTGAAGCTTTCTTT.

This sequence joins TRBV18 and TRBJ2-7; the D gene is possibly TRBD1 (6 bases). V lost 5 bases and J 3 bases, leaving 11 bases between the germline ends. The CDR3 totals 13 residues. Germline CDR1 and CDR2: KGHSH and LQKENI. The CDR3 DNA sequence: TGTGCCAGCTCAAAGCCGGACAGCTACGAGCAGTACTTC. Translated, it gives CASSKPDSYEQYF.

The V call is TRBV7-9, the J call TRBJ2-7; 9 bases line up with TRBD2. This CDR3 is 15 amino acids long. Germline loops: CDR1 SEHNR, CDR2 FQNEAQ (reference sequence). V shed 5 bases, J shed 0 bases, and the junction held 5 bases outside the gene matches. CDR3 coding DNA: TGTGCCAGCAGCCCGGTAGCGGGAGACTCCTACGAGCAGTACTTC. Protein sequence: CASSPVAGDSYEQYF.

Points on this clone: A read error may produce the germline difference seen at one junction end. This chain's CDR3 is CASSGRDRTVF. The CDR3 DNA follows: TGCGCCAGCAGCGGCCGGGACAGGACCGTCTTT. The V and J genes are TRBV4-1 and TRBJ1-4; 8 bases fit TRBD1. Per germline, CDR1 MGHRA and CDR2 YSYEKL. The CDR3 runs to 11 residues.

The V gene is TRBV11-2, the J gene TRBJ2-7, with a tentative D call TRBD2 (5 bases). The CDR3 length is 15 residues. Germline values: CDR1 SGHAT, CDR2 FQNNGV. V was cut by 2 bases and J by 2 bases, with 13 bases left in between. The CDR3 loop reads CASSLSRGPTYEQYF. DNA for the CDR3: TGTGCCAGCAGCTTATCACGGGGTCCAACCTACGAGCAGTACTTC.